This T cell receptor (beta chain) derives from a study of blood T cell repertoires in COVID-19. About the research overall: Samples came from the United States, Italy and Spain, spanning acute and convalescent COVID-19.

In the authors' workflow: Quantification of nucleated cells was approximated via reference gene primer amplification. TCRdb's table, derived via immunoSEQ multiplex PCR, lists solely in-frame clones and lacks some. Clone size and the V and J calls come from that table; the DNA yielded D and trimming. The sample lists roughly 130,000 clones, roughly 81% occurring once. CDR3 length: 14 amino acids. The germline CDR1 and CDR2 sequences are SNHLY and FYNNEI. V was cut by 7 bases and J by 10 bases, with 17 bases left in between. The specimen was PBMCs or T cells enriched from blood (not recorded which). This TCR was recovered from a woman between 45 and 65 years old with acute COVID-19. The rearrangement uses TRBV2 and TRBJ1-6, with D perhaps matching TRBD1 (5 bases). CDR3 DNA: TGTGCCAGCATAGACGGGAGGGGTTACTCACCCCTCCACTTT. This translates into CASIDGRGYSPLHF.